A single sample is the source of the 26 T cell receptor beta chains below, sequenced in a study of shared clonotypes between healthy human individuals. Here immunoSEQ multiplex PCR was the method, and the copy in TCRdb shows in-frame clones only, minus some. The data hold approximately 940,000 clones, with around 80% observed a single time. What was sequenced was memory CD4+ T cells sorted from blood. Stated subset: CD45RA-negative fraction. The receptors derive from a man between 18 and 29 years old in good health.

For this clone: This may be a read error, as it is one base from a much larger clone. This rearrangement joins TRBV7-2 to TRBJ2-3; D gene unclear. V was clipped by 5 bases and J by 2 bases, with 5 bases between them. Germline V gene lookup returns CDR1 SGHTA and CDR2 FQGNSA. There are 12 residues in the CDR3. The CDR3 DNA follows: TGTGCCAGCAGCCTCTACACAGATACGCAGTATTTT. As protein: CASSLYTDTQYF.

The chain combines TRBV7-2 with TRBJ1-1; a possible D gene is TRBD1 (5 bases). The V end lost 5 bases, the J end lost 4 bases, and 11 bases lay between the germline ends. This CDR3 is 13 amino acids long. The V gene's germline CDR1 is SGHTA and CDR2 FQGNSA. This chain's CDR3 is CASSMRDPTEAFF. The CDR3 region has the DNA TGTGCCAGCAGCATGCGGGACCCCACTGAAGCTTTCTTT.

This clone has just one count. The sample has other DNA sequences that encode this CDR3 too. The V gene is TRBV5-4, the J gene TRBJ1-2; D is uncertain. Germline V gene lookup returns CDR1 SGHNT and CDR2 YYREEE (reference sequence). Trimming took off 0 bases at V and 3 bases at J, with 6 bases between the two ends. The CDR3 runs 13 residues. CDR3 protein: CASSLGQDYGYTF. CDR3 coding DNA: TGTGCCAGCAGCTTGGGGCAGGACTATGGCTACACCTTC.

The chain combines TRBV7-2 with TRBJ2-3; perhaps TRBD2 as D (6 bases). In germline, CDR1 is SGHTA, CDR2 FQGNSA. The CDR3 sequence is 13 residues long. Trimming cost V 1 base and J 14 bases, with 16 bases left between them. This CDR3 is CASSLVSAGSGYF. For the CDR3, the DNA is TGTGCCAGCAGCTTAGTGTCGGCGGGATCCGGGTATTTT. Based on the CDR3 plus reference TRBV7-2 and TRBJ2-3, the full variable domain is GAGVSQSPSNKVTEKGKDVELRCDPISGHTALYWYRQSLGQGLEFLIYFQGNSAPDKSGLPSDRFSAERTGGSVSTLTIQRTQQEDSAVYLCASSLVSAGSGYFGPGTRLTVL.

The chain couples TRBV15 to TRBJ2-7; the match to TRBD1 covers 9 bases. Germline V gene sequence: CDR1 LNHNV, CDR2 YYDKDF (reference sequence). The junction had 6 bases not matched to a gene; V was cut back by 4 bases and J by 5 bases. This CDR3 comprises 14 residues. The CDR3 protein is CATSTRTGEHEQYF. In DNA, the CDR3 is TGTGCCACCAGCACCAGGACAGGGGAACACGAGCAGTACTTC.

The rearrangement links TRBV2 to TRBJ2-7, with 9 nucleotides matching TRBD1. CDR1 and CDR2 (germline): SNHLY, FYNNEI. The CDR3 runs 13 residues. Losses at the gene ends were 7 bases for V and 4 bases for J; bases not matched to a gene: 5. The CDR3 protein is CASTGTGTYEQYF. The CDR3 bases are TGTGCCAGCACCGGGACAGGGACTTACGAGCAGTACTTC. The full variable domain, its missing parts supplied by reference TRBV2 and TRBJ2-7, is EPEVTQTPSHQVTQMGQEVILRCVPISNHLYFYWYRQILGQKVEFLVSFYNNEISEKSEIFDDQFSVERPDGSNFTLKIRSTKLEDSAMYFCASTGTGTYEQYFGPGTRLTVT.

This clone has a handful of counts. This chain uses TRBV20-1 with TRBJ2-5; no clear D. The ends were cut back, 3 bases at V and 5 bases at J, with 4 bases in the middle. This CDR3 contains 10 residues. Germline V lookup: CDR1 DFQATT, CDR2 SNEGSKA (reference sequence). This chain's CDR3 is CSASHETQYF. The CDR3 nucleotides read TGCAGTGCTAGCCATGAGACCCAGTACTTC.

The rearrangement links TRBV7-2 to TRBJ2-7; D may be TRBD1 (7 bases). With 4 bases removed from V and 5 bases from J, the gap between germline ends came to 12 bases. Looked up from germline, CDR1 is SGHTA and CDR2 is FQGNSA. The CDR3 covers 13 residues. The CDR3, as DNA: TGTGCCAGCAGCTCGGCAGGGGGGCACGAGCAGTACTTC. This encodes CASSSAGGHEQYF. The variable domain in full, with the rest retrieved from reference TRBV7-2 and TRBJ2-7, is GAGVSQSPSNKVTEKGKDVELRCDPISGHTALYWYRQSLGQGLEFLIYFQGNSAPDKSGLPSDRFSAERTGGSVSTLTIQRTQQEDSAVYLCASSSAGGHEQYFGPGTRLTVT.

The chain has TRBV6-5 and TRBJ2-3; 10 positions agree with TRBD1. Trimming cost V 6 bases and J 2 bases; bases outside gene matches: 5. This CDR3 is 15 amino acids long. Looked up from germline, CDR1 is MNHEY and CDR2 is SVGAGI. CDR3: CASRGQGEPTDTQYF. DNA of the CDR3: TGTGCCAGCAGAGGACAGGGGGAACCCACAGATACGCAGTATTTT.

This clone was recorded only once. The chain has TRBV5-1 and TRBJ1-6; D remains ambiguous. CDR3 length: 14 amino acids. Per the germline V gene, CDR1 is SGHRS and CDR2 is YFSETQ. V was cut by 2 bases and J by 8 bases, with 11 bases left in between. CDR3 residues: CASSFRGQDSPLHF. The CDR3 nucleotides are TGCGCCAGCAGCTTTCGCGGGCAGGATTCACCCCTCCACTTT.

This clone was seen only a few times. CDR3 amino acids: CASRTLGWYF. The CDR3 coding sequence is TGTGCCAGCAGAACGTTAGGTTGGTACTTC. This chain uses TRBV2 with TRBJ2-7; D gene unclear. V lost 6 bases and J 12 bases, leaving 12 bases between the germline ends. CDR1 SNHLY and CDR2 FYNNEI come from the germline V gene. CDR3 length equals 10 residues.

This chain connects TRBV19 to TRBJ1-5; no definite D call. Trimming shortened V by 5 bases and J by 2 bases, and 16 bases separated the two germline ends. CDR3 length: 16 residues. Germline lookup yields CDR1 LNHDA and CDR2 SQIVND (reference sequence). CDR3 DNA sequence: TGTGCCAGTAGTGCAGCGAGACGGACCGGCAATCAGCCCCAGCATTTT. Encoded protein: CASSAARRTGNQPQHF.

V is TRBV2 and J is TRBJ2-1; 9 nucleotides align to TRBD2. Germline V gene sequence: CDR1 SNHLY, CDR2 FYNNEI. The V gene end was trimmed by 6 bases and the J gene end by 4 bases; junction bases not matched to a gene: 4. The CDR3 consists of 14 residues. The CDR3 protein is CASRAGGNYNEQFF. The CDR3 DNA reads as TGTGCCAGCAGAGCGGGGGGTAATTACAATGAGCAGTTCTTC.

The chain joins TRBV9 to TRBJ2-7; 7 bases map to TRBD2. This CDR3 comprises 14 residues. Trimming cost V 2 bases and J 2 bases; bases outside gene matches: 4. The germline CDR1 and CDR2 sequences are SGDLS and YYNGEE. CDR3 protein: CASSVEAGPYEQYF. In nucleotides, the CDR3 is TGTGCCAGCAGCGTCGAAGCGGGACCCTACGAGCAGTACTTC. The complete variable domain, with remaining parts taken from reference TRBV9 and TRBJ2-7, reads DSGVTQTPKHLITATGQRVTLRCSPRSGDLSVYWYQQSLDQGLQFLIQYYNGEERAKGNILERFSAQQFPDLHSELNLSSLELGDSALYFCASSVEAGPYEQYFGPGTRLTVT.

The chain combines TRBV6-6 with TRBJ1-2, with D perhaps matching TRBD1 (5 bases). Germline CDR1 and CDR2: MNHNY and SVGAGI (reference sequence). The CDR3 is made up of 13 amino acids. V lost 5 bases to trimming and J lost 3 bases, with 10 bases between them. The CDR3 sequence is CASSTRVHYGYTF. The CDR3 region has the DNA TGTGCCAGCAGTACCAGGGTTCACTATGGCTACACCTTC.

This chain joins TRBV5-4 and TRBJ2-7, with 10 bases lining up with TRBD1. V lost 3 bases to trimming and J lost 5 bases; unmatched junction nucleotides: 5. The germline V gene encodes CDR1 SGHNT and CDR2 YYREEE (reference sequence). This CDR3 has 14 residues. The CDR3 coding sequence is TGTGCCAGCAGCTCGGGGGACAGGGGCCACGAGCAGTACTTC. Translation gives CASSSGDRGHEQYF.

The chain employs TRBV2 and TRBJ2-3; a weak D match, TRBD2 (5 bases). This CDR3 region has 16 residues. Trimming removed 7 bases from V and 2 bases from J, with 19 bases in between. From germline, CDR1 is SNHLY and CDR2 FYNNEI. The CDR3 DNA sequence: TGTGCCAGCAAGAGGAGAGTCATGACTACCACAGATACGCAGTATTTT. Translation: CASKRRVMTTTDTQYF.

This clone was picked up a small number of times. The V gene is TRBV30, the J gene TRBJ1-1, with TRBD1 as a possible D gene (5 bases). Between the trimmed V and J ends, which lost 4 bases and 0 bases, there was a span of 15 bases. CDR1 is GTSNPN and CDR2 is SVGIG in the germline V gene (reference sequence). This CDR3 comprises 15 residues. The CDR3 spells CAWKHPGRLNTEAFF. DNA for the CDR3: TGTGCCTGGAAGCACCCGGGACGGTTGAACACTGAAGCTTTCTTT.

The V and J genes are TRBV19 and TRBJ2-1; weak D call: TRBD2 (6 bases). Germline V lookup: CDR1 LNHDA, CDR2 SQIVND (reference sequence). The CDR3 sequence is 15 residues long. V gave up 3 bases and J gave up 2 bases, with 11 bases separating them. The CDR3 nucleotides are TGTGCCAGTAGTATGGAGGGGTCTACCTACAATGAGCAGTTCTTC. Translating it yields CASSMEGSTYNEQFF. Full variable domain (outside the CDR3, taken from reference TRBV19 and TRBJ2-1): DGGITQSPKYLFRKEGQNVTLSCEQNLNHDAMYWYRQDPGQGLRLIYYSQIVNDFQKGDIAEGYSVSREKKESFPLTVTSAQKNPTAFYLCASSMEGSTYNEQFFGPGTRLTVL.

This clone was seen once. The genes are TRBV14 and TRBJ2-5; D is undetermined. The CDR3 contains 12 residues. CDR1 SGHDN and CDR2 FVKESK come from the germline V gene. Trimming took off 4 bases at V and 7 bases at J, with 10 bases between the two ends. The chain's CDR3 is CASSPYVGTQYF. In DNA, the CDR3 is TGTGCCAGCAGCCCCTACGTAGGGACCCAGTACTTC. Based on the CDR3 plus reference TRBV14 and TRBJ2-5, the full variable domain is EAGVTQFPSHSVIEKGQTVTLRCDPISGHDNLYWYRRVMGKEIKFLLHFVKESKQDESGMPNNRFLAERTGGTYSTLKVQPAELEDSGVYFCASSPYVGTQYFGPGTRLLVL.

This sequence joins TRBV27 and TRBJ2-7, with D perhaps TRBD1 (6 bases). The CDR3 is 14 residues long. The germline gives CDR1 MNHEY, CDR2 SMNVEV (reference sequence). Trimming took off 3 bases at V and 7 bases at J, with 16 bases between the two ends. CDR3 sequence reads: CASSFSQGWGEQYF. Here the CDR3 DNA reads TGTGCCAGCAGTTTCTCGCAGGGGTGGGGAGAGCAGTACTTC.

The genes are TRBV7-2 and TRBJ2-3; TRBD1 might be the D (6 bases). The ends were cut back, 0 bases at V and 0 bases at J, with 7 bases in the middle. Germline assignment: CDR1 SGHTA and CDR2 FQGNSA. The CDR3 length is 15 residues. The CDR3 DNA follows: TGTGCCAGCAGCTTAGCGGGACATAGCACAGATACGCAGTATTTT. Its translation: CASSLAGHSTDTQYF.

This chain connects TRBV7-9 to TRBJ2-5, with D possibly being TRBD1 (6 bases). V shed 5 bases and J shed 4 bases, with 17 bases lying between them. This CDR3 has 15 amino acids. In germline, CDR1 is SEHNR, CDR2 FQNEAQ (reference sequence). CDR3 sequence: CASSLLGQGSETQYF. Written as DNA, the CDR3 is TGTGCCAGCAGCCTTCTGGGGCAGGGGTCAGAGACCCAGTACTTC.

J is TRBJ2-3 and V is TRBV9; TRBD1 matches at 10 bases. The CDR3 totals 15 residues. Germline values: CDR1 SGDLS, CDR2 YYNGEE. The V segment lost 2 bases and the J segment 4 bases; nucleotides outside the gene matches: 4. The DNA of the CDR3 is TGTGCCAGCAGCGTGACAGGGGGCGCAGCAGATACGCAGTATTTT. Protein sequence: CASSVTGGAADTQYF.

CDR3 in amino acids: CASSGQSVAMAHTF. The CDR3 nucleotides read TGTGCCAGCAGTGGACAGTCTGTGGCTATGGCTCACACCTTC. V and J are TRBV2 and TRBJ1-2; D is possibly TRBD1 (5 bases). With 4 bases removed from V and 12 bases from J, the gap between germline ends came to 21 bases. Looked up from germline, CDR1 is SNHLY and CDR2 is FYNNEI. There are 14 residues in the CDR3.

The chain uses TRBV7-2 and TRBJ1-2; D ambiguous. CDR3 length: 14 amino acids. Germline lookup yields CDR1 SGHTA and CDR2 FQGNSA. The V end was cut by 5 bases, the J end by 5 bases, with 15 bases between. CDR3 nucleotides: TGTGCCAGCAGCCCACGGACGGACCAGTATGGCTACACCTTC. Its protein product is CASSPRTDQYGYTF.